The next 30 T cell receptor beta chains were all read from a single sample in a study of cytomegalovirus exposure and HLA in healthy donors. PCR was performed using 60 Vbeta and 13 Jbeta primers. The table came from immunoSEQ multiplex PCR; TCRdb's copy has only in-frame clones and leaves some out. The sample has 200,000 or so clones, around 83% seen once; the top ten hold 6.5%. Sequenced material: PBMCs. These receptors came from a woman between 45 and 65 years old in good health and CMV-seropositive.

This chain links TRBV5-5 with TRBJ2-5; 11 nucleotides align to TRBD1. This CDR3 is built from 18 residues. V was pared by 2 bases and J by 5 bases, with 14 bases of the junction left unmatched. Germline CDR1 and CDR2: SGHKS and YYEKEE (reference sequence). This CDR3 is CASSFKLLRTGGVETQYF. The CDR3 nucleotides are TGTGCCAGCAGCTTTAAACTACTGCGGACAGGGGGCGTGGAGACCCAGTACTTC.

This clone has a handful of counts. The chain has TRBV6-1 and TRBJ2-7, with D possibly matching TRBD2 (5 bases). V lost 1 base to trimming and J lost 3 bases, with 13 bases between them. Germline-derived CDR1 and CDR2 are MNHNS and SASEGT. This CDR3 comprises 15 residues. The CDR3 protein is CASSEGPGLNYEQYF. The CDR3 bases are TGTGCCAGCAGTGAAGGCCCTGGACTTAACTACGAGCAGTACTTC.

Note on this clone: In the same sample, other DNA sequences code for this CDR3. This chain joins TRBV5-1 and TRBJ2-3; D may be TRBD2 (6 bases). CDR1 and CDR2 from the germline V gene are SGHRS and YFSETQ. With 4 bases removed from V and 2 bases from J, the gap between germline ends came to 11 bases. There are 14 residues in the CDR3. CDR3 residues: CASSPGTFTDTQYF. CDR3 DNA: TGCGCCAGCAGCCCAGGGACTTTCACAGATACGCAGTATTTT.

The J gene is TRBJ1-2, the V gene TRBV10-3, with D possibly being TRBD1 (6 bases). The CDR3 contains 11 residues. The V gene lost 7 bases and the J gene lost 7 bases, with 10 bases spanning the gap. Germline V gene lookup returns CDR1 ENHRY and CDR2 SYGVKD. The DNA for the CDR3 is TGTGCCATCAACAGGGAAGGTGGCTACACCTTC. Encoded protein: CAINREGGYTF.

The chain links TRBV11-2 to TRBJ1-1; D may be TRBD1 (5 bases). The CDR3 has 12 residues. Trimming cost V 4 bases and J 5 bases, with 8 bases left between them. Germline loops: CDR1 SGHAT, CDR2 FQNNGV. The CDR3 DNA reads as TGTGCCAGCAGCTCAGGGCGAACTGAAGCTTTCTTT. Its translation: CASSSGRTEAFF.

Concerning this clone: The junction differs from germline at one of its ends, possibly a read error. This CDR3 reads CASSYHGRTSYGQYF. For the CDR3, the DNA is TGTGCCAGCAGTTACCACGGGAGGACATCCTACGGGCAGTACTTC. The chain is built from TRBV6-5 and TRBJ2-7; 7 positions match TRBD2. Per the germline V gene, CDR1 is MNHEY and CDR2 is SVGAGI. This CDR3 comprises 15 residues.

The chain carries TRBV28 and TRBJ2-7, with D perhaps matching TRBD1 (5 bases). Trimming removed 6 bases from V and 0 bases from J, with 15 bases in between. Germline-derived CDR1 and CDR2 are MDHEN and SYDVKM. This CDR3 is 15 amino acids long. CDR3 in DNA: TGTGCCAGCAGCCTGGGGCTTCTATCCTCCTACGAGCAGTACTTC. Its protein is CASSLGLLSSYEQYF. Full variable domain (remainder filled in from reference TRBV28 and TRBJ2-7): DVKVTQSSRYLVKRTGEKVFLECVQDMDHENMFWYRQDPGLGLRLIYFSYDVKMKEKGDIPEGYSVSREKKERFSLILESASTNQTSMYLCASSLGLLSSYEQYFGPGTRLTVT.

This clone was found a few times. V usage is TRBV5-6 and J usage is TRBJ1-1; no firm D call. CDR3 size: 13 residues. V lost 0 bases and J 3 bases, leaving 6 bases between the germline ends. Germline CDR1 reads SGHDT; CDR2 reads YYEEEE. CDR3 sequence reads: CASSLAIDTEAFF. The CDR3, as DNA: TGTGCCAGCAGCTTGGCCATTGACACTGAAGCTTTCTTT.

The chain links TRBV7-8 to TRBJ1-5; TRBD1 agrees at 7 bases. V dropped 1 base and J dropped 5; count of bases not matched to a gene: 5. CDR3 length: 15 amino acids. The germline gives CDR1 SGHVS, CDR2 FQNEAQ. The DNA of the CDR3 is TGTGCCAGCAGCTTAGTAGGCAGGGGGGATCAGCCCCAGCATTTT. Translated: CASSLVGRGDQPQHF.

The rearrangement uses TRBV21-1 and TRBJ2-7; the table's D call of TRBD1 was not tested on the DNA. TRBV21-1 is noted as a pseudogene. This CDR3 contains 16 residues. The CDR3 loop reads CASSKVDQGASYEQYF. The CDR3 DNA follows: TGTGCCAGCAGCAAAGTGGACCAAGGGGCATCCTACGAGCAGTACTTC.

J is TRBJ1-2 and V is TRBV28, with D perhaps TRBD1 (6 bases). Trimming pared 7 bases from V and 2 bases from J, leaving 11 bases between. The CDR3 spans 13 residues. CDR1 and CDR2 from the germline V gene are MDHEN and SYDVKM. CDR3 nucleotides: TGTGCCAGCACCAAGACAGGAAACTATGGCTACACCTTC. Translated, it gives CASTKTGNYGYTF.

The DNA of the CDR3 is TGTGCCAGCAGTCGGGAACAGGGGCGGAACACCGGGGAGCTGTTTTTT. Translating it yields CASSREQGRNTGELFF. The V gene is TRBV28, the J gene TRBJ2-2; 7 bases align to TRBD1. This CDR3 has 16 residues. Germline V gene lookup returns CDR1 MDHEN and CDR2 SYDVKM. The trim removed 5 bases at V and 1 base at J, leaving 7 bases unmatched.

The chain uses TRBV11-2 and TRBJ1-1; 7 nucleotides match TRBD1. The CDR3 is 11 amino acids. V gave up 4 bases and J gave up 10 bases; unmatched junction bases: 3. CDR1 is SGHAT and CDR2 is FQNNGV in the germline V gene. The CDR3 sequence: CASSSDRAAFF. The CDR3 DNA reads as TGTGCCAGCAGCTCCGACAGGGCAGCTTTCTTT.

The CDR3 sequence: CASRRGLEQFF. The CDR3 region has the DNA TGTGCCAGCAGGAGGGGGCTTGAGCAGTTCTTC. The chain combines TRBV6-6 with TRBJ2-1; 7 nucleotides agree with TRBD1. V gave up 6 bases and J gave up 9 bases; unmatched junction bases: 2. CDR3 length equals 11 residues. CDR1 and CDR2 (germline): MNHNY, SVGAGI (reference sequence).

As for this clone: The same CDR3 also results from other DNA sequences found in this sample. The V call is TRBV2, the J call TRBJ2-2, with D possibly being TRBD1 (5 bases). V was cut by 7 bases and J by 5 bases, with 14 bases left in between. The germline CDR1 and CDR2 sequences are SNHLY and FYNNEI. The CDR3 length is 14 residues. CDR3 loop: CASKDSEHTGELFF. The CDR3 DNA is TGTGCCAGCAAAGACAGCGAGCATACCGGGGAGCTGTTTTTT.

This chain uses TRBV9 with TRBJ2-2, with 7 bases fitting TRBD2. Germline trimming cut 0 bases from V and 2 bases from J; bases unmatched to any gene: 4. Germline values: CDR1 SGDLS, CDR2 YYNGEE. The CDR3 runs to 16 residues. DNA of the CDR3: TGTGCCAGCAGCGTAGGGGCGGGAGCTAACACCGGGGAGCTGTTTTTT. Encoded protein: CASSVGAGANTGELFF.

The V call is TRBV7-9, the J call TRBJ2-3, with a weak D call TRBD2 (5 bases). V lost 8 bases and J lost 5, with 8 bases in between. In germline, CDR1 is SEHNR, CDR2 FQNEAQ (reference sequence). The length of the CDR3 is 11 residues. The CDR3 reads CASSGRDTQYF. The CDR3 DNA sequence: TGTGCCAGCTCGGGGAGAGATACGCAGTATTTT.

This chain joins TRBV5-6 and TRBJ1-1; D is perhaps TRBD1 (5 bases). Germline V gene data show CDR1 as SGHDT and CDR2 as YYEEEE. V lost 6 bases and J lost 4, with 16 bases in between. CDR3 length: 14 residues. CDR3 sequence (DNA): TGTGCCAGCACCCGAGGGACCGGGAGCACTGAAGCTTTCTTT. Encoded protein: CASTRGTGSTEAFF.

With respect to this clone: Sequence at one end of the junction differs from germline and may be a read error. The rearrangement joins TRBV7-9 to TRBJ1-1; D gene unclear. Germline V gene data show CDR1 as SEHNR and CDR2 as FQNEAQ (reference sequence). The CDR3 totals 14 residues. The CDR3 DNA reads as TGTTCCAGCAGCTTACACATCGGAGACACTGAAGCTTTCTTT. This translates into CSSSLHIGDTEAFF.

DNA for the CDR3: TGTGCCAGCGGGGGTTGGGATAGCGGGACGAAAGAGACCCAGTACTTC. Its translation: CASGGWDSGTKETQYF. The chain couples TRBV28 to TRBJ2-5; TRBD2 agrees at 8 bases. Germline loops: CDR1 MDHEN, CDR2 SYDVKM. The length of the CDR3 is 16 residues. With 8 bases clipped from V and 3 bases from J, the junction kept 14 bases outside the gene matches. Filled out from reference TRBV28 and TRBJ2-5, the complete variable domain reads DVKVTQSSRYLVKRTGEKVFLECVQDMDHENMFWYRQDPGLGLRLIYFSYDVKMKEKGDIPEGYSVSREKKERFSLILESASTNQTSMYLCASGGWDSGTKETQYFGPGTRLLVL.

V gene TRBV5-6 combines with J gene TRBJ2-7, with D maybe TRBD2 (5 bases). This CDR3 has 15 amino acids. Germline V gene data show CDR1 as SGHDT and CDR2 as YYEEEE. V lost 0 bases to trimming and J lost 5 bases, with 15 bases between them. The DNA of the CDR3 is TGTGCCAGCAGCTTGGACGGGATAGCCTGGAACGAGCAGTACTTC. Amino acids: CASSLDGIAWNEQYF. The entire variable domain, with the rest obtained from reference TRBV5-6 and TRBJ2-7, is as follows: DAGVTQSPTHLIKTRGQQVTLRCSPKSGHDTVSWYQQALGQGPQFIFQYYEEEERQRGNFPDRFSGHQFPNYSSELNVNALLLGDSALYLCASSLDGIAWNEQYFGPGTRLTVT.

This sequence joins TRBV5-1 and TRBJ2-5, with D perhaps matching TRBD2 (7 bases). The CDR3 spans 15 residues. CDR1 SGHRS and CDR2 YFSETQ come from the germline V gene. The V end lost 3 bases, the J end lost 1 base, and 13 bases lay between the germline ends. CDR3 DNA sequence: TGCGCCAGCAGCTGGGGGGGGCAGGTCCAAGAGACCCAGTACTTC. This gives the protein CASSWGGQVQETQYF.

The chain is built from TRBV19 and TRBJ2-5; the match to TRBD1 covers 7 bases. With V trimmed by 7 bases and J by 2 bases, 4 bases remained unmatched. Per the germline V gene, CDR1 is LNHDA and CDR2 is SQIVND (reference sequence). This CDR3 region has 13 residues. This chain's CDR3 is CASNRGPQETQYF. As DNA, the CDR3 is TGTGCCAGTAACAGGGGCCCACAAGAGACCCAGTACTTC.

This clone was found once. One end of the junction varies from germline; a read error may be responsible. This CDR3 is CASSSGTGLYGYTF. CDR3 nucleotides: TGTGCCAGTAGTTCCGGGACAGGTCTCTATGGCTACACCTTC. The chain is built from TRBV28 and TRBJ1-2; 8 bases align to TRBD1. Per the germline V gene, CDR1 is MDHEN and CDR2 is SYDVKM. The CDR3 sequence is 14 residues long.

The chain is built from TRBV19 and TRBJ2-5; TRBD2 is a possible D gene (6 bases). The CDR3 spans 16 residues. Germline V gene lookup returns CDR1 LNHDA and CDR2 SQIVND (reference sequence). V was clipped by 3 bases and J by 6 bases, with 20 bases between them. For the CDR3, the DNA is TGTGCCAGTAGTATCCCTGGCGGGATGCGCGTGAAGACCCAGTACTTC. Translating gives CASSIPGGMRVKTQYF. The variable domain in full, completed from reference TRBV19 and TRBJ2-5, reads DGGITQSPKYLFRKEGQNVTLSCEQNLNHDAMYWYRQDPGQGLRLIYYSQIVNDFQKGDIAEGYSVSREKKESFPLTVTSAQKNPTAFYLCASSIPGGMRVKTQYFGPGTRLLVL.

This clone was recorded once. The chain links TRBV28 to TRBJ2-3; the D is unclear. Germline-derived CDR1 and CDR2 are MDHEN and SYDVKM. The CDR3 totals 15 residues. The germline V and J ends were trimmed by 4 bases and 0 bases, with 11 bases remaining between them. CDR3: CASSSRSVSTDTQYF. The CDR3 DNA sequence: TGTGCCAGCAGTTCGCGGTCGGTGAGCACAGATACGCAGTATTTT.

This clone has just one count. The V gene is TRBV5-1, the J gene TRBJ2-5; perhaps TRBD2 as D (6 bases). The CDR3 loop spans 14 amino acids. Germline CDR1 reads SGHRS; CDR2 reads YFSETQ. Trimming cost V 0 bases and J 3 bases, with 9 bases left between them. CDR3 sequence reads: CASSLDGGKETQYF. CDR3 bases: TGCGCCAGCAGCTTGGATGGAGGGAAAGAGACCCAGTACTTC. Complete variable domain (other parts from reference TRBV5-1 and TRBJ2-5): KAGVTQTPRYLIKTRGQQVTLSCSPISGHRSVSWYQQTPGQGLQFLFEYFSETQRNKGNFPGRFSGRQFSNSRSEMNVSTLELGDSALYLCASSLDGGKETQYFGPGTRLLVL.

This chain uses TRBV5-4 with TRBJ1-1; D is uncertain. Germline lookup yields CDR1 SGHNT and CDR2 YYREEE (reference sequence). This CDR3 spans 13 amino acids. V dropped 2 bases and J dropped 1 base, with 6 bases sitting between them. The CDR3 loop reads CASSFTRNTEAFF. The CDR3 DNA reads TGTGCCAGCAGCTTCACACGGAACACTGAAGCTTTCTTT.

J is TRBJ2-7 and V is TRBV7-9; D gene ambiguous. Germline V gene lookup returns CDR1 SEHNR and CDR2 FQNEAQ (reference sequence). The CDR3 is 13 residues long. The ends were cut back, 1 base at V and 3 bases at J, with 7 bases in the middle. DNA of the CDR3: TGTGCCAGCAGCTTAGGTGTATTCTACGAGCAGTACTTC. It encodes CASSLGVFYEQYF.

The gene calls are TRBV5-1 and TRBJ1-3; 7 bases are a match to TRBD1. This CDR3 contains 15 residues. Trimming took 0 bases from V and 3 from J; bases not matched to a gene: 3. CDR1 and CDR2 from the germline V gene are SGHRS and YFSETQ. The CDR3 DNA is TGCGCCAGCAGCTTGGAAGGGGGCGATGGAAACACCATATATTTT. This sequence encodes CASSLEGGDGNTIYF.